The rows below give T cell receptor beta chains drawn from one sample of a study of cytomegalovirus exposure and HLA in healthy donors. Clones were read by immunoSEQ multiplex PCR, and TCRdb kept only the in-frame ones, dropping some. The table lists 180,000 or so clones, roughly 77% of them singletons. Sequenced material: PBMCs. These receptor sequences come from a woman aged 25 to 39 in good health and CMV-seropositive. Each CDR3 is given with its conserved first and last residue. Each record gives: clone size, CDR3 length, V gene, J gene, D gene, CDR3 DNA, CDR3 protein. The D gene is left open where the match is weak. Size is stated for part of the rows, as once, few or many counts, or as a class when the clone is expanded.

NA	15	TRBV11-3	TRBJ1-3	NA	TGTGCCAGCAGCTTACAGGCAGACTCTGGAAACACCATATATTTT	CASSLQADSGNTIYF
NA	15	TRBV27	TRBJ1-2	NA	TGTGCCAGCAGTTTGGGGGGGGGCGGTAACTATGGCTACACCTTC	CASSLGGGGNYGYTF
NA	16	TRBV19	TRBJ2-6	TRBD1	TGTGCCAGTAGTACTGGACAGGACTCTGGGGCCAACGTCCTGACTTTC	CASSTGQDSGANVLTF
NA	12	TRBV5-4	TRBJ1-1	NA	TGTGCCGGAGGGACCATCAACGCTGAAGCTTTCTTT	CAGGTINAEAFF
NA	13	TRBV7-8	TRBJ2-7	TRBD1	TGTGCCAGCAGCCGGGACAGAACCTACGAGCAGTACTTC	CASSRDRTYEQYF
NA	15	TRBV6-5	TRBJ2-7	TRBD1	TGTGCCAGCAGTCGCCCGGGACAGGGGTCCTACGAGCAGTACTTC	CASSRPGQGSYEQYF
NA	13	TRBV7-3	TRBJ2-1	NA	TGTGCCAGCAGCGGTAGCTCCTACAATGAGCAGTTCTTC	CASSGSSYNEQFF
few	14	TRBV10-3	TRBJ1-2	TRBD1	TGTGCCATCAGAGGGACAGATGCAAACTATGGCTACACCTTC	CAIRGTDANYGYTF
once	15	TRBV28	TRBJ1-5	NA	TGTGCCAGCAGCTCAACCTACACAGGGAATCAGCCCCAGCATTTT	CASSSTYTGNQPQHF
NA	15	TRBV28	TRBJ2-3	TRBD2	TGTGCCAGCAGTTTCTCGCGGGGGGGCGCAGATACGCAGTATTTT	CASSFSRGGADTQYF
once	15	TRBV7-9	TRBJ2-7	NA	TGTGCCAGCAGCAACCCTGCAGGGGAAGGAGATGAGCAGTACTTC	CASSNPAGEGDEQYF
NA	16	TRBV2	TRBJ1-2	TRBD1	TGTGCCAGCAGTGAAAGGGAACAGGGGGCAAACAGGGGCTACACCTTC	CASSEREQGANRGYTF
NA	13	TRBV28	TRBJ1-2	TRBD1	TGTGCCAGCAGTTCGGGACAGGGGGGTGGCTACACCTTC	CASSSGQGGGYTF
NA	13	TRBV5-1	TRBJ1-2	TRBD1	TGCGCCAGCAGCCCACAGGGGACCTATGGCTACACCTTC	CASSPQGTYGYTF
few	15	TRBV7-6	TRBJ2-2	TRBD2	TGTGCCAGCAGCGAGCGGGGGAGGAACACCGGGGAGCTGTTTTTT	CASSERGRNTGELFF
NA	15	TRBV9	TRBJ1-4	NA	TGTGCCAGCAGCGCCGACAGCGCAACTAATGAAAAACTGTTTTTT	CASSADSATNEKLFF
once	13	TRBV19	TRBJ1-2	NA	TGTGCCAGTAGCCCTCAGGGAAACTATGGCTACACCTTC	CASSPQGNYGYTF
NA	16	TRBV15	TRBJ2-7	TRBD2	TGTGCCACCAGCAGAGGGTTAGCGGGGGGGGTTGGCGAGCAGTACTTC	CATSRGLAGGVGEQYF
NA	17	TRBV6-1	TRBJ1-4	NA	TGTGTCAGCAGTGCCCACAGGGTCTTCAGTATAGGTGAAAAACTGTTTTTT	CVSSAHRVFSIGEKLFF
NA	14	TRBV6-4	TRBJ1-1	TRBD1	TGTGCCAGCAGTGTCGAGACAGGGTCCACTGAAGCTTTCTTT	CASSVETGSTEAFF
NA	13	TRBV28	TRBJ2-1	NA	TGTGCCAGCAGCCAGGACAGCTACAATGAGCAGTTCTTC	CASSQDSYNEQFF
NA	13	TRBV4-2	TRBJ2-7	TRBD2	TGTGCCAGCAGCCTCCTAGCGGGGGACGAGCAGTACTTC	CASSLLAGDEQYF
few	12	TRBV6-6	TRBJ1-6	NA	TGTGCCAGCTCCCGGGGAAATTCACCCCTCCACTTT	CASSRGNSPLHF
NA	13	TRBV4-3	TRBJ2-7	NA	TGCGCCAGCAGCCAATCACCTGAGTACGAGCAGTACTTC	CASSQSPEYEQYF
few	14	TRBV5-1	TRBJ1-1	NA	TGCGCCAGCAGCTACAGGGCGGGGGACACTGAAGCTTTCTTT	CASSYRAGDTEAFF
once	14	TRBV4-1	TRBJ1-1	NA	TGCGCCAGCAGCCCCTCGAGGGGGTCTGGGGAAGCTTTCTTT	CASSPSRGSGEAFF
NA	14	TRBV5-4	TRBJ1-6	NA	TGTGCCAGCAGCTTGCCCCCGGAGGGATCACCCCTCCACTTT	CASSLPPEGSPLHF
NA	13	TRBV18	TRBJ2-1	TRBD1	TGTGCCAGCTCACCAAACAGGGGAGATGAGCAGTTCTTC	CASSPNRGDEQFF
NA	14	TRBV28	TRBJ1-1	TRBD1	TGTGCCAGCAGTCCAGAGGACAGGGTAAGGGAAGCTTTCTTT	CASSPEDRVREAFF
NA	16	TRBV5-6	TRBJ1-1	NA	TGTGCCAGCAGCCAAAGGACAGTCTTAATAAACACTGAAGCTTTCTTT	CASSQRTVLINTEAFF
NA	14	TRBV5-6	TRBJ1-6	NA	TGTGCCAGCAGCTTGGGAACAGGGAGTTCACCCCTCCACTTT	CASSLGTGSSPLHF
NA	15	TRBV21-1	TRBJ2-3	NA	TGTGCCAGCAGCAAAGGAAACAGGGGCTTCGATACGCAGTATTTT	CASSKGNRGFDTQYF
NA	16	TRBV9	TRBJ1-5	TRBD1	TGTGTCAGCAACCAAGCAGGGGGATATAGCAATCAGCCCCAGCATTTT	CVSNQAGGYSNQPQHF
NA	13	TRBV18	TRBJ1-4	NA	TGTGCCAGCCAAGGAGGCACTAATGAAAAACTGTTTTTT	CASQGGTNEKLFF
NA	14	TRBV7-2	TRBJ1-5	NA	TGTGCCAGCAGCTCACAGGGTGGCCCCCAGCCCCAGCATTTT	CASSSQGGPQPQHF